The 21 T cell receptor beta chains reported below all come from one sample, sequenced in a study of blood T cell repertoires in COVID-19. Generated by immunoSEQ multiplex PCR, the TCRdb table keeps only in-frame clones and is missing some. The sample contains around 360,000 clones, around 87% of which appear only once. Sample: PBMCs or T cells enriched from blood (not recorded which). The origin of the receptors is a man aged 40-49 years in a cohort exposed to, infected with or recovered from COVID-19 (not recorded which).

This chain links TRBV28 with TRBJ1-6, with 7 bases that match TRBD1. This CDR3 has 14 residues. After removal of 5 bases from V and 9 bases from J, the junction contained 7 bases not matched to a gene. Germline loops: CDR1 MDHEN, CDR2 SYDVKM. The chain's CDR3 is CASSPPQGGSPLHF. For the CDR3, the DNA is TGTGCCAGCAGTCCCCCGCAGGGGGGTTCACCCCTCCACTTT.

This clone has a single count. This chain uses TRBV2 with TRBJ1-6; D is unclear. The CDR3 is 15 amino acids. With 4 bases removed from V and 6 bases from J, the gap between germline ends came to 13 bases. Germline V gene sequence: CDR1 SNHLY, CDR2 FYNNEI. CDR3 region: CASSVEGRGNSPLHF. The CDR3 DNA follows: TGTGCCAGCAGTGTCGAAGGTCGAGGTAATTCACCCCTCCACTTT.

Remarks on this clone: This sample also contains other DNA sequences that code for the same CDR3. DNA for the CDR3: TGTGCCAGCTCACCACCGGGCAGGAACACTGAAGCTTTCTTT. Its protein is CASSPPGRNTEAFF. The chain couples TRBV18 to TRBJ1-1, with unresolved D. CDR1 and CDR2 from the germline V gene are KGHSH and LQKENI. There are 14 residues in the CDR3. V was clipped by 0 bases and J by 1 base, with 6 bases between them.

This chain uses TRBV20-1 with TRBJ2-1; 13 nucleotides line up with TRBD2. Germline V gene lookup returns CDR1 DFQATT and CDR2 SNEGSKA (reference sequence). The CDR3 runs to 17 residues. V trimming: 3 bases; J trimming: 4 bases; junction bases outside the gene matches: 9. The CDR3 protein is CSASSAKLAGGYNEQFF. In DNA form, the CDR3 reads TGCAGTGCTAGTTCGGCCAAACTAGCGGGAGGGTACAATGAGCAGTTCTTC.

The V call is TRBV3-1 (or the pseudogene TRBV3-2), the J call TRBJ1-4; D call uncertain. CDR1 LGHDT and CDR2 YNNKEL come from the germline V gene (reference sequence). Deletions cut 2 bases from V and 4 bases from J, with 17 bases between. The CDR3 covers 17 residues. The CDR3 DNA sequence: TGTGCCAGCAGCCAAAGGAGACCGACGGGGAATAATGAAAAACTGTTTTTT. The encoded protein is CASSQRRPTGNNEKLFF.

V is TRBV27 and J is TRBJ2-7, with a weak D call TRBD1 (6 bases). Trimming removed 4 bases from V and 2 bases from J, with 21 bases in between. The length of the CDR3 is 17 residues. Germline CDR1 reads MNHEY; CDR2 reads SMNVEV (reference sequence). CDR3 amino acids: CASSSSNRVGGTYEQYF. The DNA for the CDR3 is TGTGCCAGCAGTTCCAGTAACAGGGTAGGGGGTACCTACGAGCAGTACTTC.

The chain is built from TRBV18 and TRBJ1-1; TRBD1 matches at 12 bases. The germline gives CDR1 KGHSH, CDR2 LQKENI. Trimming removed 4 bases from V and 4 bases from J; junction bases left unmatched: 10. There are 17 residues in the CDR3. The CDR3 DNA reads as TGTGCCAGCTCACGCCCGGGACAGGGGGCTTGGATCACTGAAGCTTTCTTT. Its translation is CASSRPGQGAWITEAFF.

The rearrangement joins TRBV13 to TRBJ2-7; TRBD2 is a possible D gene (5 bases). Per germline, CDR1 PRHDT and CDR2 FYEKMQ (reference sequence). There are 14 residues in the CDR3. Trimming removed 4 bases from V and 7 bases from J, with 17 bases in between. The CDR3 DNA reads TGTGCCAGCAGCTCCCGGGTCCCTCGGGGAGAGCAGTACTTC. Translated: CASSSRVPRGEQYF.

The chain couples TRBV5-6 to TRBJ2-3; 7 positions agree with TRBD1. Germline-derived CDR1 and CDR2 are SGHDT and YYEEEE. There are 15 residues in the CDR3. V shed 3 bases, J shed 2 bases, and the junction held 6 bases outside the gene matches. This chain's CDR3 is CASSYEGALTDTQYF. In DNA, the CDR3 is TGTGCCAGCAGCTACGAGGGGGCCCTCACAGATACGCAGTATTTT.

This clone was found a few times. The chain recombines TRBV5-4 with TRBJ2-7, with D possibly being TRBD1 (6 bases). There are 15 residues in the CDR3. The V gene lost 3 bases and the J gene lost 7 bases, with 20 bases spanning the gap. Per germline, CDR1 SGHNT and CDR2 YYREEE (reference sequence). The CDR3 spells CASSSTQGGIGEQYF. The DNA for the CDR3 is TGTGCCAGCAGCTCCACACAGGGTGGGATTGGGGAGCAGTACTTC.

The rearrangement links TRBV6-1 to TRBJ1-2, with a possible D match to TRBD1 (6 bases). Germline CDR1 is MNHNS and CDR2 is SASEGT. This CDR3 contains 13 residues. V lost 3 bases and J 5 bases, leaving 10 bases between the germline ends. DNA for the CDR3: TGTGCCAGCAGTGAGAACAGGGATTATGGCTACACCTTC. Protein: CASSENRDYGYTF.

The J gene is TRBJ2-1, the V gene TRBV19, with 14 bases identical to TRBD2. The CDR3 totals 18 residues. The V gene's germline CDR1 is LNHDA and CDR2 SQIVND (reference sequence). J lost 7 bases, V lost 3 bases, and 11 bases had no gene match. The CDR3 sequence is CASSMGAPGLAGENEQFF. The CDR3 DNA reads TGTGCCAGTAGTATGGGTGCCCCGGGACTAGCGGGAGAAAATGAGCAGTTCTTC.

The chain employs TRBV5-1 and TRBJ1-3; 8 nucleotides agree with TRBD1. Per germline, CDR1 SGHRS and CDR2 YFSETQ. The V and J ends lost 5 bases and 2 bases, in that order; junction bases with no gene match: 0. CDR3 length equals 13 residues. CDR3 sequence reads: CASRQGAGNTIYF. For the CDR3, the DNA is TGCGCCAGCAGACAGGGGGCTGGAAACACCATATATTTT.

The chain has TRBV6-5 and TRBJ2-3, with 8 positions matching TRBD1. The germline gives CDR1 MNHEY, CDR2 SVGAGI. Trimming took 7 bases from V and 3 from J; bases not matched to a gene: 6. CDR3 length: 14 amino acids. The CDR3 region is CASTTGQGTDTQYF. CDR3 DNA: TGTGCCAGCACCACCGGACAGGGAACAGATACGCAGTATTTT.

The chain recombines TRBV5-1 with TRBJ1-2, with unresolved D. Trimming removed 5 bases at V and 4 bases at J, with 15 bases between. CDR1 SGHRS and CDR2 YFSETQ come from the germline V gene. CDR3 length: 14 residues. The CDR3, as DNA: TGCGCCAGCAGGTCAGACGGGATGAGCTATGGCTACACCTTC. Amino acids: CASRSDGMSYGYTF.

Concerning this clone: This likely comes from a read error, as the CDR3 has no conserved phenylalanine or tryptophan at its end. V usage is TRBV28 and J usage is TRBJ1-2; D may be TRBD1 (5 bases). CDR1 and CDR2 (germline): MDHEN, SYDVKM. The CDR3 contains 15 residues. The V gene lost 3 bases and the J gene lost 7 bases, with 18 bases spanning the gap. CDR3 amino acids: CASSFSIGGVGGYTC. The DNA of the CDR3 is TGTGCCAGCAGTTTTTCCATTGGGGGGGTGGGTGGCTACACCTGC.

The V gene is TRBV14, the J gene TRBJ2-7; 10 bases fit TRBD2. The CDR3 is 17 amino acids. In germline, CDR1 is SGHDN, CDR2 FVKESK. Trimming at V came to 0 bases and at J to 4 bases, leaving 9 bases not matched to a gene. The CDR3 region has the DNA TGTGCCAGCAGCCAAGATCTAGGGGCTAGCGGGAGATACGAGCAGTACTTC. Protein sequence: CASSQDLGASGRYEQYF.

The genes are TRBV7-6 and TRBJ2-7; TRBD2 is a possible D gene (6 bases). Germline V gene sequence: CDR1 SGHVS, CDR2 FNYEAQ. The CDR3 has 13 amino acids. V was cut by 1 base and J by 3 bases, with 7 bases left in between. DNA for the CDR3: TGTGCCAGCAGCTTAGGGGGAGGCTACGAGCAGTACTTC. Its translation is CASSLGGGYEQYF.

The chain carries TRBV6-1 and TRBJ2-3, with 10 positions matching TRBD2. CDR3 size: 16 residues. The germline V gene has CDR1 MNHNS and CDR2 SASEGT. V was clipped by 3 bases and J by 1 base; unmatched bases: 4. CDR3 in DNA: TGTGCCAGCAGTGATCGTCTAGCGGGAGGCACAGATACGCAGTATTTT. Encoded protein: CASSDRLAGGTDTQYF.

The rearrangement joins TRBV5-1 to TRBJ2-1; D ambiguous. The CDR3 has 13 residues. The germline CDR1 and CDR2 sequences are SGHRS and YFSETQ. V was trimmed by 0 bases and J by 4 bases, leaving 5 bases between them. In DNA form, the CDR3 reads TGCGCCAGCAGCTTGGACCAGTACAATGAGCAGTTCTTC. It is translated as CASSLDQYNEQFF.

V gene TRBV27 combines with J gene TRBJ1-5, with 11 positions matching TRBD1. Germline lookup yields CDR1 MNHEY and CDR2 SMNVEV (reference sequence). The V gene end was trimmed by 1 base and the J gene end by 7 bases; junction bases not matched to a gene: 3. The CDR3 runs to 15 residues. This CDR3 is CASSLYGTGGQPQHF. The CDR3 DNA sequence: TGTGCCAGCAGTTTATACGGGACAGGGGGACAGCCCCAGCATTTT.